This is a list of T cell receptor beta chains from one sample in a study of CD8 T cells in Susac syndrome. TCRdb used MiXCR to reprocess the immunoSEQ multiplex PCR reads, holding one entry per CDR3 protein. There are about 210,000 distinct CDR3 sequences in the sample; approximately 95% occur only once, and about 0.088% lies in the top ten. Input material: CD4+ T cells from PBMCs. The receptors originated from a human donor with multiple sclerosis. Each CDR3 is given with its conserved first and last residue.

TRBJ2-2 TRBV28 CASTLTSVAGELFF
TRBJ2-3 TRBV5-4 CASILTGGEGDTQYF
TRBJ2-3 TRBV3-1 CASSRNRDTQYF
TRBJ2-3 TRBV20-1 CSARGSTDTQYF
TRBJ2-5 TRBV20-1 CSGYGGPQETQYF
TRBJ2-3 TRBV30 CAWTQKGGYTDTQYF
TRBJ2-1 TRBV7-2 CASSLVAGDEQFF
TRBJ1-2 TRBV20-1 CSAALWGDDGYTF
TRBJ2-5 TRBV28 CASSYRARGETQYF
TRBJ2-5 TRBV20-1 CSARDPSGIAETQYF
TRBJ2-1 TRBV7-3 CASSSTGGNEQFF
TRBJ2-7 TRBV6-6 CASIQSPGRGTYEQYF
TRBJ2-1 TRBV7-2 CASSATTGGGNEQFF
TRBJ2-7 TRBV18 CASSPRDISYEQYF
TRBJ2-5 TRBV27 CASSHGRGQETQYF
TRBJ2-7 TRBV3-1 CASSQDYREQYF
TRBJ2-5 TRBV3-1 CASSQGWFEGIGETQYF
TRBJ1-2 TRBV6-5 CASSYAQGAGDYGYTF
TRBJ2-1 TRBV20-1 CSARALLSREARFHEQFF
TRBJ1-6 TRBV3-1 CASRGTGDSPLHF
TRBJ1-1 TRBV5-1 CASSLRVFTEAFF
TRBJ2-5 TRBV4-1 CASSQAGHRRETQYF
TRBJ1-5 TRBV2 CASSMDRGRQPQHF
TRBJ2-1 TRBV3-1 CASSRRGAHNEQFF
TRBJ2-4 TRBV20-1 CSTTTGQIQYF